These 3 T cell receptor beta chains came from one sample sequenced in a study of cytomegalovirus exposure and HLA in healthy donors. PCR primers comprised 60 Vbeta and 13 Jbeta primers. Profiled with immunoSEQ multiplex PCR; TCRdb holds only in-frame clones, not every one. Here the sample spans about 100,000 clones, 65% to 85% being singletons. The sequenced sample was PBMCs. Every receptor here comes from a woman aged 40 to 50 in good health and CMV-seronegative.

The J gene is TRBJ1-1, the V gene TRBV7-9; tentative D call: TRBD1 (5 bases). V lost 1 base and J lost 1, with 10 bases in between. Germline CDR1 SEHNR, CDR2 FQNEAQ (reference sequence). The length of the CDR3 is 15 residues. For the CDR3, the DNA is TGTGCCAGCAGCTTAGTGCAGGGTAGGAACACTGAAGCTTTCTTT. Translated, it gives CASSLVQGRNTEAFF.

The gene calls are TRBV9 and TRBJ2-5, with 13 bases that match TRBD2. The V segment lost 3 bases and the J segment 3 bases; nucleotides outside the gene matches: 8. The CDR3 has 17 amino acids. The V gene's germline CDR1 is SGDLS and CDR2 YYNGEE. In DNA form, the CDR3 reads TGTGCCAGCAGCGCGGGGACTAGCGGGATTCTTAAAGAGACCCAGTACTTC. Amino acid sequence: CASSAGTSGILKETQYF.

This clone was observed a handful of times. In DNA form, the CDR3 reads TGTGCCCCTGCCAAGGGACTAGCAGGGAATGAGCAGTTCTTC. Encoded protein: CAPAKGLAGNEQFF. This rearrangement joins TRBV7-9 to TRBJ2-1, with 9 bases lining up with TRBD2. The CDR3 extends over 14 amino acids. Germline CDR1 is SEHNR and CDR2 is FQNEAQ (reference sequence). The J segment lost 7 bases and the V segment lost 11 bases, leaving 12 bases of the junction unmatched.